This entry concerns a single TCR beta chain. Profiled with immunoSEQ multiplex PCR; TCRdb holds only in-frame clones, not every one. The table has 150,000 to 200,000 clones, 80% to 90% seen once; the top ten hold 1.5% to 2%. The sample is drawn from a study of control samples from healthy donors and cancer patients. The V end lost 1 base, the J end lost 3 bases, and 10 bases lay between the germline ends. Germline CDR1 reads LGHNA; CDR2 reads YSLEER. The CDR3 spans 14 residues. The V call is TRBV4-3, the J call TRBJ2-7; the D gene is possibly TRBD1 (5 bases). The sequence was collected from a man in his late teens or twenties in good health. Sequencing was carried out using blood. This CDR3 reads CASSQGQRDYEQYF. The CDR3, as DNA: TGCGCCAGCAGCCAAGGACAGAGAGACTACGAGCAGTACTTC.